Following are 5 T cell receptor beta chains from one sample sequenced in a study of cytomegalovirus exposure and HLA in healthy donors. PCR was performed using 60 Vbeta and 13 Jbeta primers. The method was immunoSEQ multiplex PCR; TCRdb's version includes in-frame clones alone and lacks a portion of them. The data show around 170,000 clones, 65% to 85% seen once. Sequenced material: PBMCs. The receptors shown here come from a man aged 50 to 59 in good health and CMV-seronegative.

The chain has TRBV7-8 and TRBJ2-5; D possibly corresponds to TRBD1 (6 bases). V gave up 7 bases and J gave up 3 bases, with 18 bases separating them. The CDR3 totals 15 residues. Germline loops: CDR1 SGHVS, CDR2 FQNEAQ. The CDR3 DNA reads as TGTGCCAGCACCTCCCCCAGGAAGGGGGAAGAGACCCAGTACTTC. The encoded protein is CASTSPRKGEETQYF.

The CDR3 is CASSYSSVYGYTF. CDR3 bases: TGTGCCAGCAGTTACTCATCGGTTTATGGCTACACCTTC. The genes are TRBV6-5 and TRBJ1-2; unclear D gene. Germline CDR1 and CDR2: MNHEY and SVGAGI. The CDR3 is 13 residues long. Trimming took off 0 bases at V and 5 bases at J, with 7 bases between the two ends.

J is TRBJ2-7 and V is TRBV10-3, with 12 nucleotides matching TRBD1. The CDR3 has 17 amino acids. V was clipped by 0 bases and J by 4 bases; unmatched bases: 7. Germline V lookup: CDR1 ENHRY, CDR2 SYGVKD. The CDR3 spells CAISESGRDRGQYEQYF. The CDR3 DNA is TGTGCCATCAGTGAGTCGGGCCGGGACAGGGGGCAATACGAGCAGTACTTC.

This chain uses TRBV7-9 with TRBJ1-6, with D maybe TRBD1 (5 bases). The V gene lost 1 base and the J gene lost 10 bases, with 11 bases spanning the gap. The CDR3 length is 14 residues. CDR1 SEHNR and CDR2 FQNEAQ come from the germline V gene (reference sequence). The CDR3 region has the DNA TGTGCCAGCAGCTTAGGAGGGCGGGGGTCACCCCTCCACTTT. It encodes CASSLGGRGSPLHF.

This sequence joins TRBV6-5 and TRBJ2-1; TRBD1 aligns across 7 bases. Per germline, CDR1 MNHEY and CDR2 SVGAGI. The V gene end was trimmed by 6 bases and the J gene end by 10 bases; junction bases not matched to a gene: 6. The CDR3 runs 12 residues. This CDR3 is CASRQSGGEQFF. CDR3 sequence (DNA): TGTGCCAGCAGGCAATCAGGGGGAGAGCAGTTCTTC.